This entry lists 30 T cell receptor beta chains sequenced from one sample in a study of blood T cell repertoires in COVID-19. TCRdb's copy holds only in-frame clones and misses some; the assay was immunoSEQ multiplex PCR. The table lists 240,000 or so clones, 86% of them singletons, with 2.5% to 3.5% in the top ten. Sequenced sample: peripheral blood. The receptors were sampled from a woman aged 25 to 39 who had recovered from COVID-19.

The chain carries TRBV9 and TRBJ1-6; 7 nucleotides align to TRBD1. The trim removed 4 bases at V and 7 bases at J, leaving 8 bases unmatched. The CDR3 spans 15 residues. Germline lookup yields CDR1 SGDLS and CDR2 YYNGEE. DNA for the CDR3: TGTGCCAGCAGCTCCACGACAGGGCGGAATTCACCCCTCCACTTT. Residues: CASSSTTGRNSPLHF.

The CDR3 is CASRGQIYEQYF. DNA of the CDR3: TGTGCCAGCAGGGGACAGATATACGAGCAGTACTTC. The chain has TRBV6-5 and TRBJ2-7, with 7 bases matching TRBD1. CDR1 and CDR2 from the germline V gene are MNHEY and SVGAGI. The CDR3 has 12 residues. Losses at the gene ends were 6 bases for V and 4 bases for J; bases not matched to a gene: 3.

The chain couples TRBV4-1 to TRBJ2-4, with TRBD1 matching 10 bases. The V segment lost 3 bases and the J segment 15 bases; nucleotides outside the gene matches: 14. The CDR3 length is 15 residues. Germline CDR1 and CDR2: MGHRA and YSYEKL. This CDR3 reads CASSQETGGRGLLYF. The CDR3 DNA follows: TGCGCCAGCAGCCAGGAGACAGGGGGCCGCGGTTTGTTGTACTTC.

This clone occurred a few times. The DNA for the CDR3 is TGCGCCAGCAGCCAAGAGAAGGCAGGTCTAAGCTCCTACGAGCAGTACTTC. Its translation is CASSQEKAGLSSYEQYF. The V gene is TRBV4-1, the J gene TRBJ2-7; no reliable D call. The germline V gene has CDR1 MGHRA and CDR2 YSYEKL. The length of the CDR3 is 17 residues. V was trimmed by 0 bases and J by 0 bases, leaving 15 bases between them.

The genes are TRBV5-6 and TRBJ1-2, with TRBD1 matching 7 bases. The V gene end was trimmed by 0 bases and the J gene end by 5 bases; junction bases not matched to a gene: 4. Per germline, CDR1 SGHDT and CDR2 YYEEEE. The CDR3 contains 14 residues. CDR3 in DNA: TGTGCCAGCAGCTTGGGTCGGGACAGATATGGCTACACCTTC. It yields the protein CASSLGRDRYGYTF.

This chain links TRBV5-1 with TRBJ2-3; 11 bases agree with TRBD2. Germline lookup yields CDR1 SGHRS and CDR2 YFSETQ. The CDR3 runs to 17 residues. The J segment lost 0 bases and the V segment lost 4 bases, leaving 7 bases of the junction unmatched. CDR3 sequence reads: CASSPTTSGVSTDTQYF. The CDR3 region has the DNA TGCGCCAGCAGCCCCACGACTAGCGGGGTTAGCACAGATACGCAGTATTTT.

This sequence joins TRBV4-3 and TRBJ2-6; perhaps TRBD1 as D (6 bases). CDR1 LGHNA and CDR2 YSLEER come from the germline V gene. Trimming took 0 bases from V and 0 from J, leaving 6 bases between them. This CDR3 spans 16 amino acids. The CDR3 reads CASSQDRGSGANVLTF. The CDR3 DNA follows: TGCGCCAGCAGCCAAGACAGGGGCTCTGGGGCCAACGTCCTGACTTTC.

The chain's CDR3 is CASSISGTSGADTQYF. CDR3 coding DNA: TGTGCCAGCAGCATCTCCGGGACTAGCGGGGCAGATACGCAGTATTTT. V usage is TRBV9 and J usage is TRBJ2-3; 13 bases match TRBD2. From germline, CDR1 is SGDLS and CDR2 YYNGEE. The CDR3 length is 16 residues. Germline trimming cut 4 bases from V and 4 bases from J; bases unmatched to any gene: 6.

This chain links TRBV10-2 with TRBJ1-6; D is uncertain. The CDR3 length is 15 residues. Trimming stripped 4 bases from V and 0 bases from J, with 7 bases between. Germline V CDR1 and CDR2: WSHSY, SAAADI. The CDR3 DNA reads TGCGCCAGCAGTGTTCTGAGCTCCTATAATTCACCCCTCCACTTT. It codes for CASSVLSSYNSPLHF.

The rearrangement joins TRBV18 to TRBJ2-2; the D is unclear. The CDR3 is 18 residues long. The V end was cut by 3 bases, the J end by 6 bases, with 23 bases between. Germline V lookup: CDR1 KGHSH, CDR2 LQKENI. The CDR3 nucleotides read TGTGCCAGCTCACCTAAGAATATTCGGCAGGTCGGATCCGGGGAGCTGTTTTTT. Its protein is CASSPKNIRQVGSGELFF.

The chain recombines TRBV11-2 with TRBJ2-3; TRBD1 might be the D (6 bases). V lost 4 bases, J lost 0 bases, and 11 bases lay in between. This CDR3 comprises 15 residues. The germline gives CDR1 SGHAT, CDR2 FQNNGV. The CDR3, as DNA: TGTGCCAGCAGCTCCGGGACACACAGCACAGATACGCAGTATTTT. Its translation: CASSSGTHSTDTQYF.

The chain employs TRBV6-6 and TRBJ1-6, with 9 positions matching TRBD1. The CDR3 extends over 15 amino acids. Germline lookup yields CDR1 MNHNY and CDR2 SVGAGI (reference sequence). Trimming cost V 3 bases and J 10 bases; bases outside gene matches: 7. CDR3 sequence: CASSYPGQGGSPLHF. In DNA, the CDR3 is TGTGCCAGCAGTTATCCGGGACAGGGTGGGTCACCCCTCCACTTT.

The V call is TRBV4-2, the J call TRBJ2-7; 7 nucleotides align to TRBD2. The CDR3 extends over 16 amino acids. Trimming removed 3 bases from V and 0 bases from J; junction bases left unmatched: 8. Per germline, CDR1 LGHNA and CDR2 YNFKEQ. CDR3 DNA: TGTGCCAGCAGCCATATGGGGCGGGGGAGCTCCTACGAGCAGTACTTC. It encodes CASSHMGRGSSYEQYF.

This clone has a single count. The CDR3 protein is CASSESTGLGQPQHF. The CDR3 nucleotides read TGCGCCAGCAGTGAGTCGACAGGGTTGGGTCAGCCCCAGCATTTT. The rearrangement uses TRBV10-2 and TRBJ1-5; 7 nucleotides match TRBD1. The CDR3 spans 15 residues. Unmatched junction bases numbered 5, after V lost 0 bases and J lost 6 bases. CDR1 and CDR2 (germline): WSHSY, SAAADI.

The CDR3 DNA reads as TGTGCCAGTAGCCTAGGGGGCTCGAATGAAAAACTGTTTTTT. Protein sequence: CASSLGGSNEKLFF. This chain links TRBV19 with TRBJ1-4; 7 bases fit TRBD1. In germline, CDR1 is LNHDA, CDR2 SQIVND (reference sequence). The V gene end was trimmed by 6 bases and the J gene end by 5 bases; junction bases not matched to a gene: 6. The CDR3 is 14 residues long.

The chain recombines TRBV5-1 with TRBJ2-7, with TRBD1 identical over 7 bases. CDR1 and CDR2 from the germline V gene are SGHRS and YFSETQ. With 0 bases clipped from V and 0 bases from J, the junction kept 6 bases outside the gene matches. CDR3 length: 16 amino acids. CDR3 loop: CASSLEGTEHSYEQYF. In nucleotides, the CDR3 is TGCGCCAGCAGCTTGGAAGGGACAGAACACTCCTACGAGCAGTACTTC.

This chain uses TRBV10-2 with TRBJ2-1, with 9 bases matching TRBD2. The CDR3 has 14 residues. The J segment lost 9 bases and the V segment lost 6 bases, leaving 9 bases of the junction unmatched. Germline CDR1 is WSHSY and CDR2 is SAAADI. The CDR3 sequence: CASRLAGGMIEQFF. CDR3 nucleotides: TGCGCCAGCAGGCTGGCGGGGGGGATGATTGAGCAGTTCTTC.

The chain uses TRBV5-1 and TRBJ2-7; D may be TRBD1 (5 bases). V gave up 0 bases and J gave up 6 bases, with 10 bases separating them. This CDR3 spans 13 amino acids. Germline loops: CDR1 SGHRS, CDR2 YFSETQ. The CDR3 spells CASSLDPQGEQYF. For the CDR3, the DNA is TGCGCCAGCAGCTTGGATCCCCAGGGCGAGCAGTACTTC.

CDR3 DNA: TGTGCCAGCAGCTTAGGGCATCCCGGGACTAGCGGGAGCTACGAGCAGTACTTC. This translates into CASSLGHPGTSGSYEQYF. The chain carries TRBV7-6 and TRBJ2-7; 14 nucleotides agree with TRBD2. The V gene end was trimmed by 1 base and the J gene end by 3 bases; junction bases not matched to a gene: 8. The germline gives CDR1 SGHVS, CDR2 FNYEAQ. CDR3 length equals 18 residues.

As DNA, the CDR3 is TGTGCCAGCTCGCCGGGGCCGGGACAGACATCCTCCATATATTTT. Translating gives CASSPGPGQTSSIYF. This sequence joins TRBV18 and TRBJ1-3, with TRBD1 matching 7 bases. CDR3 size: 15 residues. Germline values: CDR1 KGHSH, CDR2 LQKENI. Unmatched junction bases numbered 16, after V lost 6 bases and J lost 11 bases. Looking up the rest from reference TRBV18 and TRBJ1-3 gives the full variable domain: NAGVMQNPRHLVRRRGQEARLRCSPMKGHSHVYWYRQLPEEGLKFMVYLQKENIIDESGMPKERFSAEFPKEGPSILRIQQVVRGDSAAYFCASSPGPGQTSSIYFGEGSWLTVV.

The chain combines TRBV7-2 with TRBJ2-7; 7 positions agree with TRBD1. V gave up 5 bases and J gave up 0 bases; unmatched junction bases: 4. Germline CDR1 reads SGHTA; CDR2 reads FQGNSA. The CDR3 contains 14 residues. The CDR3 loop is CASSERTGSYEQYF. DNA of the CDR3: TGTGCCAGCAGCGAGAGGACAGGCTCCTACGAGCAGTACTTC.

The chain uses TRBV6-2 or TRBV6-3 and TRBJ1-1; D call uncertain. V gave up 3 bases and J gave up 8 bases, with 13 bases separating them. Germline V lookup: CDR1 MNHEY, CDR2 SVGEGT. CDR3 length: 13 residues. Here the CDR3 reads CASSYIYTVEAFF. CDR3 sequence (DNA): TGTGCCAGCAGTTATATCTATACGGTAGAAGCTTTCTTT.

The V and J genes are TRBV7-9 and TRBJ2-7; TRBD1 matches at 8 bases. The germline V gene encodes CDR1 SEHNR and CDR2 FQNEAQ (reference sequence). V lost 6 bases, J lost 7 bases, and 14 bases stayed unmatched. This CDR3 region has 15 residues. CDR3 bases: TGTGCCAGCAGTGGTCGGGACAGGAGATGGGATGAGCAGTACTTC. It codes for CASSGRDRRWDEQYF.

This chain links TRBV2 with TRBJ2-1; 7 bases line up with TRBD1. Trimming at V came to 5 bases and at J to 7 bases, leaving 8 bases not matched to a gene. The V gene's germline CDR1 is SNHLY and CDR2 FYNNEI. This CDR3 region has 14 residues. The CDR3 loop is CASSLRQGRNEQFF. The CDR3, as DNA: TGTGCCAGCAGTTTACGACAGGGAAGGAATGAGCAGTTCTTC.

This chain uses TRBV18 with TRBJ1-1, with D possibly TRBD1 on 6 matching bases. V was shortened by 2 bases and J by 1 base, with 8 bases between the two germline ends. Germline CDR1 is KGHSH and CDR2 is LQKENI. The CDR3 is 14 residues long. The CDR3 nucleotides read TGTGCCAGCTCACCATCGACAGGGAACACTGAAGCTTTCTTT. Its protein product is CASSPSTGNTEAFF.

This sequence joins TRBV19 and TRBJ1-3; D call uncertain. V was cut by 5 bases and J by 9 bases, with 17 bases left in between. This CDR3 spans 14 amino acids. Germline loops: CDR1 LNHDA, CDR2 SQIVND (reference sequence). This CDR3 reads CASSASTGGGTIYF. As DNA, the CDR3 is TGTGCCAGTAGTGCCTCGACGGGAGGAGGCACCATATATTTT.

The chain has TRBV5-4 and TRBJ1-1; D might be TRBD1 (5 bases). Trimming stripped 0 bases from V and 5 bases from J, with 11 bases between. The CDR3 runs 14 residues. Germline CDR1 SGHNT, CDR2 YYREEE (reference sequence). The CDR3 DNA reads as TGTGCCAGCAGCTTGGAGGGGAGGAATACTGAAGCTTTCTTT. As protein: CASSLEGRNTEAFF.

The gene calls are TRBV7-2 and TRBJ2-3; 8 bases are shared with TRBD2. Germline V CDR1 and CDR2: SGHTA, FQGNSA. The CDR3 is made up of 14 amino acids. Trimming cost V 5 bases and J 4 bases; bases outside gene matches: 5. The CDR3 DNA reads as TGTGCCAGCAGCCCCGGACTAGCTGCAGATACGCAGTATTTT. Encoded protein: CASSPGLAADTQYF.

The chain recombines TRBV28 with TRBJ2-1, with TRBD1 matching over 12 bases. V was clipped by 1 base and J by 12 bases; unmatched bases: 16. This CDR3 comprises 18 residues. Germline V lookup: CDR1 MDHEN, CDR2 SYDVKM. Written as DNA, the CDR3 is TGTGCCAGCAGTTTATTGGCGCTCCGGGACAGGGGGCGCAGCGGGCAGTTCTTC. Amino acid sequence: CASSLLALRDRGRSGQFF.

The genes are TRBV12-5 and TRBJ2-5, with TRBD2 matching over 12 bases. This CDR3 contains 15 residues. Losses at the gene ends were 6 bases for V and 5 bases for J; bases not matched to a gene: 7. Germline CDR1 and CDR2: LGHNT and FRNRAP. The CDR3, as DNA: TGTGCTAGTGGACTAGGACTAGCGGGGAGGGAGACCCAGTACTTC. This encodes CASGLGLAGRETQYF.